Each of the 15 T cell receptor beta chains below was sequenced from the same sample in a study of control samples from healthy donors and cancer patients. Produced via immunoSEQ multiplex PCR; TCRdb's table is partial and in-frame only. Here the sample spans about 96,000 clones, approximately 95% being singletons. The specimen sequenced was blood. The receptors originated from a man aged 18 to 35 in good health.

The chain links TRBV4-2 to TRBJ1-2, with D perhaps TRBD1 (6 bases). V was pared by 3 bases and J by 7 bases, with 15 bases between. CDR1 is LGHNA and CDR2 is YNFKEQ in the germline V gene. This CDR3 is built from 14 residues. The CDR3 loop reads CASSHTDSSSGYTF. The DNA for the CDR3 is TGTGCCAGCAGCCATACGGACAGCTCCTCTGGCTACACCTTC.

The chain joins TRBV4-2 to TRBJ1-3; D is undetermined. CDR1 and CDR2 from the germline V gene are LGHNA and YNFKEQ. This CDR3 contains 17 residues. Trimming cost V 2 bases and J 4 bases, with 18 bases left between them. The CDR3 is CASSQQTVGLRGNTIYF. The CDR3 region has the DNA TGTGCCAGCAGCCAACAAACAGTGGGGTTGAGGGGAAACACCATATATTTT.

Comment on this clone: One end of the junction is discordant with germline, which a read error may explain. The genes are TRBV6-5 and TRBJ1-1, with TRBD1 identical over 7 bases. Germline CDR1 and CDR2: MNHEY and SVGAGI. There are 13 residues in the CDR3. The CDR3 DNA is TGTGCCACCAGTACAGGGGTCATTACTGAAGCTTTCTTT. The encoded protein is CATSTGVITEAFF.

The V call is TRBV2, the J call TRBJ1-2; 8 bases align to TRBD1. Germline CDR1 reads SNHLY; CDR2 reads FYNNEI. V shed 3 bases, J shed 4 bases, and the junction held 4 bases outside the gene matches. The length of the CDR3 is 14 residues. The CDR3 DNA follows: TGTGCCAGCAGTGATCGAACAGGGGGCTATGGCTACACCTTC. Protein sequence: CASSDRTGGYGYTF.

V and J are TRBV27 and TRBJ2-7, with 9 bases aligning to TRBD1. The germline V gene has CDR1 MNHEY and CDR2 SMNVEV (reference sequence). The CDR3 is 15 residues long. J was trimmed by 4 bases and V by 6 bases; bases with no gene match: 10. The CDR3 DNA reads as TGTGCCAGCAGGGACCGGGACAGGGTGAAGTACGAGCAGTACTTC. The encoded protein is CASRDRDRVKYEQYF.

The chain links TRBV24-1 to TRBJ2-2, with D perhaps TRBD1 or TRBD2 (5 bases each). Germline loops: CDR1 KGHDR, CDR2 SFDVKD. CDR3 length: 17 residues. Trimming removed 3 bases from V and 0 bases from J, with 13 bases in between. The CDR3: CATSDRGGGSNTGELFF. The CDR3 nucleotides read TGTGCCACCAGTGATCGCGGTGGGGGTTCGAACACCGGGGAGCTGTTTTTT.

This clone was detected once. Other DNA sequences of this sample code for an identical CDR3. This chain links TRBV6-5 with TRBJ1-1; D is perhaps TRBD1 (5 bases). The V end lost 3 bases, the J end lost 5 bases, and 10 bases lay between the germline ends. CDR1 and CDR2 from the germline V gene are MNHEY and SVGAGI. The CDR3 is 13 residues long. The CDR3 protein is CASSYVGGTEAFF. In DNA form, the CDR3 reads TGTGCCAGCAGTTATGTGGGGGGGACTGAAGCTTTCTTT.

The V call is TRBV18, the J call TRBJ2-3; 9 bases are shared with TRBD2. Germline V gene data show CDR1 as KGHSH and CDR2 as LQKENI. V shed 4 bases and J 6 bases; nucleotides not matched to a gene: 8. The CDR3 contains 15 residues. The CDR3 region is CASSLGGGASDTQYF. The CDR3 nucleotides are TGTGCCAGCTCACTTGGCGGGGGGGCCTCGGATACGCAGTATTTT.

This chain connects TRBV6-5 to TRBJ1-4, with D tentatively TRBD1 (6 bases). This CDR3 comprises 15 residues. CDR1 is MNHEY, CDR2 SVGAGI, per germline. The germline V and J ends were trimmed by 0 bases and 8 bases, with 13 bases remaining between them. The CDR3 nucleotides are TGTGCCAGCAGTTACTCCGGGACACGAGGGGAAAAACTGTTTTTT. Translated: CASSYSGTRGEKLFF.

V is TRBV18 and J is TRBJ1-4, with TRBD1 matching 8 bases. Germline CDR1 and CDR2: KGHSH and LQKENI. After removal of 4 bases from V and 7 bases from J, the junction contained 5 bases not matched to a gene. The CDR3 has 14 residues. CDR3 in amino acids: CASSRGTGGEKLFF. DNA for the CDR3: TGTGCCAGCTCACGTGGGACAGGAGGTGAAAAACTGTTTTTT. The full variable domain, its missing parts supplied by reference TRBV18 and TRBJ1-4, is NAGVMQNPRHLVRRRGQEARLRCSPMKGHSHVYWYRQLPEEGLKFMVYLQKENIIDESGMPKERFSAEFPKEGPSILRIQQVVRGDSAAYFCASSRGTGGEKLFFGSGTQLSVL.

The V call is TRBV6-5, the J call TRBJ2-3; weak D call: TRBD2 (5 bases). The ends were cut back, 6 bases at V and 7 bases at J, with 20 bases in the middle. Germline V gives CDR1 MNHEY, CDR2 SVGAGI. The CDR3 totals 15 residues. In DNA, the CDR3 is TGTGCCAGCAGGCCCGGGGTAATGCCCGCAAATACGCAGTATTTT. As protein: CASRPGVMPANTQYF.

This clone was recorded once. The rearrangement joins TRBV6-5 to TRBJ2-3, with a possible D match to TRBD1 (5 bases). Germline-derived CDR1 and CDR2 are MNHEY and SVGAGI. The CDR3 consists of 13 residues. V shed 6 bases and J shed 0 bases, with 7 bases lying between them. The CDR3 DNA reads as TGTGCCAGCAGGGGGCTAAGCACAGATACGCAGTATTTT. This translates into CASRGLSTDTQYF.

The rearrangement uses TRBV4-1 and TRBJ1-2; a weak D match, TRBD1 (5 bases). CDR1 and CDR2 (germline): MGHRA, YSYEKL. The V gene lost 4 bases and the J gene lost 3 bases, with 12 bases spanning the gap. This CDR3 comprises 14 residues. The CDR3 region is CASSLRDADYGYTF. CDR3 nucleotides: TGCGCCAGCAGCCTTCGGGACGCAGACTATGGCTACACCTTC.

The rearrangement links TRBV7-3 to TRBJ1-2; D perhaps matches TRBD1 (5 bases). With 2 bases removed from V and 2 bases from J, the gap between germline ends came to 12 bases. The germline V gene encodes CDR1 SGHTA and CDR2 FQGTGA. The CDR3 extends over 15 amino acids. CDR3 sequence reads: CASSLGGGGNYGYTF. As DNA, the CDR3 is TGTGCCAGCAGCTTAGGGGGAGGAGGCAACTATGGCTACACCTTC.

CDR3 coding DNA: TGCGCCAGCAGCAACTCTGGGGACTATGGCTACACCTTC. This translates into CASSNSGDYGYTF. V gene TRBV5-1 combines with J gene TRBJ1-2; D uncertain. This CDR3 has 13 residues. Germline V lookup: CDR1 SGHRS, CDR2 YFSETQ. V dropped 4 bases and J dropped 3 bases, with 10 bases sitting between them.